Sequencing of this TCR beta chain was carried out in a study of cytomegalovirus exposure and HLA in healthy donors. Study-level findings and limits: Sequencing likely caused a cluster of highly shared sequence variants. It was taken for granted in presence/absence analyses that sequencing depth across donors was roughly uniform.

CDR3 size: 14 residues. The germline V gene has CDR1 MGHDK and CDR2 SYGVNS. The V and J ends lost 6 bases and 0 bases, in that order; junction bases with no gene match: 5. There are a few counts of this clone. Its antigen is unidentified. Primers included in the PCR were 60 Vbeta and 13 Jbeta primers. Produced via immunoSEQ multiplex PCR; TCRdb's table is partial and in-frame only. Among 150,000 or so clones listed, around 80% were seen once. This receptor was obtained from a woman aged 40 to 50 in good health and CMV-seropositive. The sequencing sample was made of PBMCs. The V call is TRBV25-1, the J call TRBJ2-7, with TRBD1 matching 7 bases. CDR3 amino acids: CASRGRDSSYEQYF. The CDR3, as DNA: TGTGCCAGCAGGGGCCGGGACAGCTCCTACGAGCAGTACTTC.